What follows are 7 T cell receptor beta chains derived from one specimen sequenced in a study of type 1 regulatory T cells (dated by TCRdb to the early 2020s). General findings and caveats noted by the study authors: Compared with non-Tr1 cells, Tr1 cells had a TCR repertoire that was more restricted, a finding the study read as clonal expansion induced by alloantigen.

Sequencing took place on an Illumina MiSeq. TCRdb handled the public reads itself, with Q25 trimming in fastp and clone calling in MiXCR, and kept productive beta chains. Rows are combined by CDR3 protein, so each entry shows the most common genes and DNA. The sample yields around 64,000 distinct CDR3 sequences; around 21% were counted once. The leading ten clones occupy around 8.1% of the sample. These receptors lack a known antigen. The source material was cultured type 1 regulatory T (Tr1) cells, either the whole culture or a sorted fraction (not recorded which). This specimen's cell subset or site label, interpreted: type 1 regulatory T cells sorted from the T-allo10 product. The source is a human donor in good health.

The chain is built from TRBV27 and TRBJ2-5, with 10 bases that match TRBD1. Germline V CDR1 and CDR2: MNHEY, SMNVEV (reference sequence). Trimming took 7 bases from V and 5 from J; bases not matched to a gene: 7. The CDR3 extends over 14 amino acids. The CDR3 loop is CASKRQGAWETQYF. CDR3 DNA: TGTGCCAGCAAAAGACAGGGGGCCTGGGAGACCCAGTACTTC.

This clonotype was counted a few times. The genes are TRBV18 and TRBJ2-4; D perhaps matches TRBD2 (6 bases). In germline, CDR1 is KGHSH, CDR2 LQKENI. V lost 0 bases to trimming and J lost 0 bases, with 9 bases between them. There are 16 residues in the CDR3. The CDR3: CASSPPSGLAKNIQYF. In DNA form, the CDR3 reads TGTGCCAGCTCACCACCTAGCGGATTAGCCAAAAACATTCAGTACTTC.

This clonotype was observed a handful of times. The chain recombines TRBV5-1 with TRBJ2-5, with 9 bases matching TRBD2. This CDR3 spans 15 amino acids. The V gene end was trimmed by 0 bases and the J gene end by 2 bases; junction bases not matched to a gene: 2. CDR1 is SGHRS and CDR2 is YFSETQ in the germline V gene. CDR3 loop: CASSLGLAEQETQYF. CDR3 DNA: TGCGCCAGCAGCTTGGGACTAGCGGAACAAGAGACCCAGTACTTC.

A few counts support this clonotype. V is TRBV5-1 and J is TRBJ2-7; maybe TRBD2 (5 bases). The germline CDR1 and CDR2 sequences are SGHRS and YFSETQ. Trimming cost V 0 bases and J 2 bases, with 15 bases left between them. The CDR3 is 16 residues long. CDR3 protein: CASSLVRASQTYEQYF. The CDR3 nucleotides read TGCGCCAGCAGCTTGGTTCGTGCTAGCCAGACCTACGAGCAGTACTTC.

The rearrangement uses TRBV20-1 and TRBJ1-5; D is ambiguous. There are 12 residues in the CDR3. Germline loops: CDR1 DFQATT, CDR2 SNEGSKA (reference sequence). V was cut by 2 bases and J by 0 bases, with 2 bases left in between. In nucleotides, the CDR3 is TGCAGTGCTAGATTTAGCAATCAGCCCCAGCATTTT. Translation: CSARFSNQPQHF.

This clonotype was seen a handful of times. The chain links TRBV30 to TRBJ1-5; D is ambiguous. CDR3 length: 14 residues. Germline V gene sequence: CDR1 GTSNPN, CDR2 SVGIG (reference sequence). V was shortened by 2 bases and J by 6 bases, with 14 bases between the two germline ends. The CDR3 DNA sequence: TGTGCCTGGAGTCGATCGGTAGGGAGTCAGCCCCAGCATTTT. Translated, it gives CAWSRSVGSQPQHF.

There are a few counts of this clonotype. J is TRBJ2-4 and V is TRBV27, with D tentatively TRBD2 (5 bases). Germline V gives CDR1 MNHEY, CDR2 SMNVEV (reference sequence). CDR3 size: 16 residues. The V gene lost 2 bases and the J gene lost 3 bases, with 14 bases spanning the gap. The chain's CDR3 is CASSLEGPKGKNIQYF. For the CDR3, the DNA is TGTGCCAGCAGTTTAGAGGGCCCCAAAGGCAAAAACATTCAGTACTTC.